The 28 T cell receptor beta chains given below trace back to one sample, sequenced in a study of early T cells in non-severe SARS-CoV-2 infection. TCRdb reprocessed the 5' RACE reads with MiXCR, giving one entry per CDR3 protein. Of about 77,000 distinct CDR3 sequences in the sample, about 17% were seen once. Sequencing was done on a sample of whole blood. The receptors shown here come from an adult who was a healthcare worker with PCR-confirmed SARS-CoV-2 infection or an uninfected control (not recorded which).

This clonotype has a handful of counts. This chain uses TRBV14 with TRBJ2-7; 10 bases fit TRBD2. CDR1 and CDR2 from the germline V gene are SGHDN and FVKESK. This CDR3 spans 15 amino acids. J gave up 3 bases and V 0 bases, and 2 bases lay outside the gene matches. This chain's CDR3 is CASSQDSGGLYEQYF. CDR3 DNA sequence: TGTGCCAGCAGCCAAGATAGCGGGGGGCTCTACGAGCAGTACTTC.

CDR3 region: CASSQPGQGGTGANVLTF. CDR3 coding DNA: TGTGCCAGCAGCCAACCCGGACAGGGCGGAACTGGGGCCAACGTCCTGACTTTC. The V and J genes are TRBV4-2 and TRBJ2-6; 8 bases align to TRBD1. Trimming removed 2 bases from V and 2 bases from J; junction bases left unmatched: 8. The CDR3 has 18 amino acids. In germline, CDR1 is LGHNA, CDR2 YNFKEQ.

There are a few counts of this clonotype. V usage is TRBV10-3 and J usage is TRBJ2-5, with 13 positions matching TRBD2. Germline V gene data show CDR1 as ENHRY and CDR2 as SYGVKD. The junction had 6 bases not matched to a gene; V was cut back by 6 bases and J by 5 bases. The CDR3 sequence is 15 residues long. Here the CDR3 reads CAISPGLAGLETQYF. CDR3 nucleotide sequence: TGTGCCATCAGCCCGGGACTAGCGGGGTTGGAGACCCAGTACTTC.

The chain couples TRBV2 to TRBJ1-2; D unresolved. CDR3 length: 14 residues. Per the germline V gene, CDR1 is SNHLY and CDR2 is FYNNEI. The V end was cut by 3 bases, the J end by 5 bases, with 13 bases between. The CDR3 coding sequence is TGTGCCAGCAGTGATTTCCGAACGAATTATGGCTACACCTTC. This translates into CASSDFRTNYGYTF.

This clonotype has a handful of counts. The genes are TRBV29-1 and TRBJ1-2; 9 bases are shared with TRBD1. Germline trimming cut 0 bases from V and 5 bases from J; bases unmatched to any gene: 4. In germline, CDR1 is SQVTM, CDR2 ANQGSEA. CDR3 size: 14 residues. The CDR3 loop is CSVEDTGQGYGYTF. CDR3 nucleotides: TGCAGCGTTGAAGATACAGGACAGGGGTATGGCTACACCTTC. Full variable domain (rest looked up from reference TRBV29-1 and TRBJ1-2): SAVISQKPSRDICQRGTSLTIQCQVDSQVTMMFWYRQQPGQSLTLIATANQGSEATYESGFVIDKFPISRPNLTFSTLTVSNMSPEDSSIYLCSVEDTGQGYGYTFGSGTRLTVV.

The V and J genes are TRBV5-1 and TRBJ2-5; D is ambiguous. The CDR3 contains 15 residues. V was pared by 4 bases and J by 2 bases, with 15 bases between. From germline, CDR1 is SGHRS and CDR2 YFSETQ. The CDR3 DNA sequence: TGCGCCAGCAGCCTCCCGGTCGGGTCGCAAGAGACCCAGTACTTC. It encodes CASSLPVGSQETQYF.

This rearrangement joins TRBV19 to TRBJ1-5, with 7 bases matching TRBD1. CDR1 is LNHDA and CDR2 is SQIVND in the germline V gene (reference sequence). Trimming at V came to 3 bases and at J to 6 bases, leaving 14 bases not matched to a gene. CDR3 length: 17 amino acids. DNA of the CDR3: TGTGCCAGTAGTATCGTCCCCCCGGCAGGGGGTCTTCAGCCCCAGCATTTT. Its protein is CASSIVPPAGGLQPQHF.

This clonotype was observed many times. The rearrangement joins TRBV7-3 to TRBJ2-2, with D possibly being TRBD2 (6 bases). V shed 4 bases and J shed 4 bases, with 10 bases lying between them. Germline V CDR1 and CDR2: SGHTA, FQGTGA. The CDR3 contains 14 residues. The DNA of the CDR3 is TGTGCCAGCAGCTGGGCGGGGTCCACCGGGGAGCTGTTTTTT. It specifies CASSWAGSTGELFF.

The chain couples TRBV29-1 to TRBJ1-1; D ambiguous. Trimming removed 7 bases from V and 4 bases from J, with 10 bases in between. Germline CDR1 and CDR2: SQVTM and ANQGSEA. CDR3 length: 11 residues. This CDR3 reads CSGHTGTEAFF. Written as DNA, the CDR3 is TGCAGCGGACACACGGGCACTGAAGCTTTCTTT.

This clonotype was detected many times. This chain links TRBV7-9 with TRBJ1-1; D gene unclear. V lost 10 bases and J lost 8, with 14 bases in between. CDR1 SEHNR and CDR2 FQNEAQ come from the germline V gene (reference sequence). The CDR3 has 11 amino acids. The CDR3 DNA follows: TGTGCCACGAGCCGGGGAATCGAAGCTTTCTTT. This translates into CATSRGIEAFF.

This clonotype has more than one count but fewer than ten. The J gene is TRBJ2-1, the V gene TRBV6-1; D is unclear. This CDR3 has 19 amino acids. Germline V gene sequence: CDR1 MNHNS, CDR2 SASEGT. V dropped 6 bases and J dropped 3 bases, with 27 bases sitting between them. CDR3 amino acids: CASSRTHTTADRFYNEQFF. CDR3 nucleotide sequence: TGTGCCAGCAGCCGAACGCATACTACCGCGGACCGCTTCTACAATGAGCAGTTCTTC.

This clonotype was picked up one time. The chain couples TRBV7-2 to TRBJ1-5, with 9 nucleotides matching TRBD1. This CDR3 region has 16 residues. V lost 6 bases, J lost 2 bases, and 8 bases stayed unmatched. The V gene's germline CDR1 is SGHTA and CDR2 FQGNSA. In DNA form, the CDR3 reads TGTGCCAGCAGGCATCAGACAGGGGGAGGCAATCAGCCCCAGCATTTT. Translated, it gives CASRHQTGGGNQPQHF.

This clonotype appeared many times. The chain links TRBV29-1 to TRBJ2-5, with D possibly being TRBD1 or TRBD2 (5 bases each). The CDR3 totals 12 residues. Per the germline V gene, CDR1 is SQVTM and CDR2 is ANQGSEA. V lost 5 bases and J 5 bases, leaving 12 bases between the germline ends. CDR3: CSVLSGSETQYF. In DNA form, the CDR3 reads TGCAGCGTTCTATCAGGGAGCGAGACCCAGTACTTC.

This clonotype occurred many times. The chain has TRBV11-1 and TRBJ1-1; possibly TRBD1 for D (6 bases). Germline V gene data show CDR1 as SGHAT and CDR2 as FQDESV (reference sequence). Trimming took off 2 bases at V and 6 bases at J, with 10 bases between the two ends. CDR3 length equals 13 residues. The CDR3 spells CASSLIRGPEAFF. CDR3 nucleotides: TGTGCCAGCAGCTTAATCAGGGGCCCTGAAGCTTTCTTT.

This clonotype was observed a few times. V usage is TRBV20-1 and J usage is TRBJ2-1; possible D gene TRBD2, 6 bases. With 3 bases removed from V and 0 bases from J, the gap between germline ends came to 9 bases. CDR3 size: 14 residues. Germline CDR1 is DFQATT and CDR2 is SNEGSKA (reference sequence). CDR3 in amino acids: CSARDGSSYNEQFF. CDR3 coding DNA: TGCAGTGCTAGGGACGGGAGCTCCTACAATGAGCAGTTCTTC.

As regards this clonotype: One end of the junction varies from germline; a read error may be responsible. V and J are TRBV7-7 and TRBJ2-1; 8 bases fit TRBD2. The CDR3 consists of 14 residues. The V gene's germline CDR1 is SSHAT and CDR2 FNYEAQ (reference sequence). CDR3 protein: CASSVSGAVGEQFF. CDR3 DNA sequence: TGTGCTAGCAGCGTTAGCGGGGCGGTTGGTGAGCAGTTCTTC. Using reference TRBV7-7 and TRBJ2-1 for the parts outside the CDR3, the full variable domain is GAGVSQSPRYKVTKRGQDVTLRCDPISSHATLYWYQQALGQGPEFLTYFNYEAQPDKSGLPSDRFSAERPEGSISTLTIQRTEQRDSAMYRCASSVSGAVGEQFFGPGTRLTVL.

V and J are TRBV7-6 and TRBJ2-1; 13 positions match TRBD2. Losses at the gene ends were 2 bases for V and 0 bases for J; bases not matched to a gene: 7. This CDR3 has 19 residues. Germline V CDR1 and CDR2: SGHVS, FNYEAQ. For the CDR3, the DNA is TGTGCCAGCAGCTTAACATTTGGGACTAGCGGGACCTCCTACAATGAGCAGTTCTTC. Amino acid sequence: CASSLTFGTSGTSYNEQFF.

The table lists this clonotype with many counts. The CDR3 loop is CASSQNTGELFF. Here the CDR3 DNA reads TGTGCCAGCAGCCAAAACACCGGGGAGCTGTTTTTT. The chain uses TRBV11-3 and TRBJ2-2; no reliable D call. This CDR3 comprises 12 residues. The germline V gene has CDR1 SGHNT and CDR2 YENEEA. V gave up 5 bases and J gave up 2 bases, with 3 bases separating them.

This clonotype turned up a few times. V gene TRBV6-2 or TRBV6-3 combines with J gene TRBJ2-7, with 10 bases lining up with TRBD2. J lost 1 base, V lost 8 bases, and 2 bases had no gene match. CDR1 is MNHEY and CDR2 is SVGEGT in the germline V gene. This CDR3 region has 13 residues. CDR3: CASGTSVSYEQYF. CDR3 nucleotides: TGTGCCAGCGGGACTAGCGTTTCCTACGAGCAGTACTTC.

This clonotype came up a few times. The chain employs TRBV7-2 and TRBJ2-1; D gene unclear. Germline lookup yields CDR1 SGHTA and CDR2 FQGNSA. V gave up 4 bases and J gave up 0 bases, with 10 bases separating them. CDR3 length: 15 residues. In nucleotides, the CDR3 is TGTGCCAGCAGCTCGATTTTGAGCTCCTACAATGAGCAGTTCTTC. This translates into CASSSILSSYNEQFF.

The CDR3 coding sequence is TGTGCCACCAGCATCGGTTCAGGGGTTCGGAATAATTCACCCCTCCACTTT. Translation gives CATSIGSGVRNNSPLHF. The rearrangement links TRBV15 to TRBJ1-6; possibly TRBD1 for D (6 bases). The CDR3 extends over 17 amino acids. The germline CDR1 and CDR2 sequences are LNHNV and YYDKDF (reference sequence). Trimming took off 4 bases at V and 5 bases at J, with 18 bases between the two ends.

The CDR3 DNA is TGTGCCAGCAGCGCCACTGCCGGGACAGAAGAGACGCAGTATTTT. It is translated as CASSATAGTEETQYF. The V and J genes are TRBV7-3 and TRBJ2-3, with TRBD1 matching 7 bases. The germline V gene has CDR1 SGHTA and CDR2 FQGTGA. The J segment lost 9 bases and the V segment lost 5 bases, leaving 14 bases of the junction unmatched. CDR3 size: 15 residues.

The J gene is TRBJ2-7, the V gene TRBV20-1; 8 bases fit TRBD2. From germline, CDR1 is DFQATT and CDR2 SNEGSKA (reference sequence). The junction had 7 bases not matched to a gene; V was cut back by 3 bases and J by 0 bases. This CDR3 is built from 15 residues. Here the CDR3 reads CSASGRASTSYEQYF. CDR3 bases: TGCAGTGCTAGCGGGAGGGCGTCGACCTCCTACGAGCAGTACTTC.

This clonotype occurred a few times. The rearrangement uses TRBV11-2 and TRBJ2-2; perhaps TRBD1 as D (6 bases). The V end was cut by 2 bases, the J end by 5 bases, with 12 bases between. CDR1 SGHAT and CDR2 FQNNGV come from the germline V gene. This CDR3 spans 15 amino acids. CDR3 protein: CASSLRQGLTGELFF. Written as DNA, the CDR3 is TGTGCCAGCAGCTTAAGGCAGGGGCTGACCGGGGAGCTGTTTTTT.

V and J are TRBV19 and TRBJ2-7; D not resolved. CDR1 is LNHDA and CDR2 is SQIVND in the germline V gene (reference sequence). Trimming took 9 bases from V and 5 from J, leaving 20 bases between them. CDR3 length: 14 amino acids. CDR3 sequence reads: CASKESPVVHEQYF. DNA of the CDR3: TGTGCCAGCAAGGAAAGCCCGGTAGTCCACGAGCAGTACTTC.

This clonotype occurred a few times. This chain links TRBV7-9 with TRBJ1-6; D possibly corresponds to TRBD1 (6 bases). Trimming took off 5 bases at V and 9 bases at J, with 17 bases between the two ends. This CDR3 has 15 residues. Germline loops: CDR1 SEHNR, CDR2 FQNEAQ (reference sequence). CDR3 amino acids: CASSPGALFGSPLHF. The CDR3 DNA reads as TGTGCCAGCAGCCCAGGGGCCCTATTTGGTTCACCCCTCCACTTT.

V and J are TRBV12-3 or TRBV12-4 and TRBJ2-3; the match to TRBD1 covers 9 bases. The CDR3 is 15 amino acids. Trimming removed 5 bases from V and 2 bases from J; junction bases left unmatched: 5. The CDR3 DNA reads TGTGCCAGCAGTCTAGGACAGGGGTCCACAGATACGCAGTATTTT. Protein product: CASSLGQGSTDTQYF.

The chain combines TRBV6-2 or TRBV6-3 with TRBJ2-7; tentatively, D is TRBD1 or TRBD2 (5 bases each). The germline CDR1 and CDR2 sequences are MNHEY and SVGEGT. V was cut by 0 bases and J by 1 base, with 13 bases left in between. The CDR3 covers 16 residues. The CDR3 loop is CASSYSPDGASYEQYF. The CDR3 DNA follows: TGTGCCAGCAGTTACTCTCCTGACGGGGCTTCCTACGAGCAGTACTTC.